These 21 T cell receptor beta chains originate from one sample sequenced in a study of cytotoxic CD8 clonotypes in ibrutinib-treated CLL. Assay used: immunoSEQ multiplex PCR; TCRdb lists only in-frame clones, some missing. The sample includes tens of thousands of clones, about 63% seen only once; the top ten take around 5.7%. Here the sequenced sample was PBMCs, taken after 12 months of ibrutinib treatment. The receptors were sampled from a human donor with chronic lymphocytic leukemia.

This chain uses TRBV7-3 with TRBJ2-1, with D unresolved. The length of the CDR3 is 15 residues. Germline V gene sequence: CDR1 SGHTA, CDR2 FQGTGA. V lost 1 base to trimming and J lost 3 bases, with 10 bases between them. The CDR3 coding sequence is TGTGCCAGCAGCTTAAGTGCACAGAACTACAATGAGCAGTTCTTC. Translated, it gives CASSLSAQNYNEQFF.

The chain uses TRBV29-1 and TRBJ2-5; possibly TRBD1 for D (6 bases). The CDR3 has 11 amino acids. The germline V and J ends were trimmed by 4 bases and 4 bases, with 7 bases remaining between them. The germline V gene has CDR1 SQVTM and CDR2 ANQGSEA. The CDR3 is CSVGTVETQYF. CDR3 in DNA: TGCAGCGTTGGGACAGTAGAGACCCAGTACTTC.

This rearrangement joins TRBV5-1 to TRBJ2-7, with 10 positions matching TRBD1. Germline V gene lookup returns CDR1 SGHRS and CDR2 YFSETQ. This CDR3 comprises 15 residues. Unmatched junction bases numbered 10, after V lost 6 bases and J lost 4 bases. The CDR3 loop is CASTPGGTGVYEQYF. CDR3 bases: TGCGCCAGCACCCCCGGGGGGACAGGGGTGTACGAGCAGTACTTC.

This rearrangement joins TRBV15 to TRBJ2-5; no reliable D call. CDR1 LNHNV and CDR2 YYDKDF come from the germline V gene (reference sequence). CDR3 length equals 15 residues. Trimming took off 0 bases at V and 3 bases at J, with 11 bases between the two ends. CDR3 sequence (DNA): TGTGCCACCAGCAGAGATCCCTTTGCCGAAGAGACCCAGTACTTC. This translates into CATSRDPFAEETQYF.

This chain uses TRBV7-9 with TRBJ2-5, with 12 bases identical to TRBD2. With 5 bases clipped from V and 8 bases from J, the junction kept 18 bases outside the gene matches. This CDR3 has 18 amino acids. CDR1 is SEHNR, CDR2 FQNEAQ, per germline (reference sequence). CDR3 bases: TGTGCCAGCAGCCAATTTCCGACTAGCGGGGGCACCAGGGGTACCCAGTACTTC. Protein product: CASSQFPTSGGTRGTQYF.

The chain uses TRBV19 and TRBJ1-3; D is uncertain. This CDR3 is built from 15 residues. Germline loops: CDR1 LNHDA, CDR2 SQIVND (reference sequence). V was shortened by 5 bases and J by 0 bases, with 11 bases between the two germline ends. CDR3 DNA: TGTGCCAGTAGTCCCTGGTCGAGCTCTGGAAACACCATATATTTT. This codes for CASSPWSSSGNTIYF.

The chain couples TRBV6-4 to TRBJ1-5, with TRBD1 matching over 7 bases. Germline CDR1 MRHNA, CDR2 SNTAGT. The CDR3 is made up of 13 amino acids. The V and J ends lost 3 bases and 7 bases, in that order; junction bases with no gene match: 3. CDR3 nucleotides: TGTGCCAGCAGTGAAGCCAGGGGGCAGCCCCAGCATTTT. Translating it yields CASSEARGQPQHF.

The chain employs TRBV30 and TRBJ1-6, with D possibly being TRBD1 (6 bases). The CDR3 runs to 13 residues. CDR1 and CDR2 from the germline V gene are GTSNPN and SVGIG (reference sequence). V lost 3 bases and J lost 6, with 9 bases in between. The CDR3 here is CAWRPGVNSPLHF. The DNA of the CDR3 is TGTGCCTGGAGGCCAGGGGTTAATTCACCCCTCCACTTT.

The CDR3 sequence: CSAYGDTEAFF. As DNA, the CDR3 is TGCAGTGCTTATGGGGACACTGAAGCTTTCTTT. This chain connects TRBV20-1 to TRBJ1-1; D is unresolved. The ends were cut back, 5 bases at V and 3 bases at J, with 7 bases in the middle. The CDR3 has 11 residues. Germline values: CDR1 DFQATT, CDR2 SNEGSKA (reference sequence).

This clone showed up just a few times. The CDR3 reads CASSSGGARTGELFF. Written as DNA, the CDR3 is TGCGCCAGCAGCTCCGGGGGGGCCCGGACCGGGGAGCTGTTTTTT. This rearrangement joins TRBV5-1 to TRBJ2-2, with 8 nucleotides matching TRBD2. CDR1 and CDR2 (germline): SGHRS, YFSETQ. This CDR3 is built from 15 residues. The V segment lost 3 bases and the J segment 5 bases; nucleotides outside the gene matches: 6. The complete variable domain, with remaining parts taken from reference TRBV5-1 and TRBJ2-2, reads KAGVTQTPRYLIKTRGQQVTLSCSPISGHRSVSWYQQTPGQGLQFLFEYFSETQRNKGNFPGRFSGRQFSNSRSEMNVSTLELGDSALYLCASSSGGARTGELFFGEGSRLTVL.

The CDR3 DNA reads as TGTGCCAGTAGTCGACAGGGGGCGACCGGGGAGCTGTTTTTT. It is translated as CASSRQGATGELFF. V and J are TRBV19 and TRBJ2-2, with 10 bases matching TRBD1. This CDR3 spans 14 amino acids. V was clipped by 5 bases and J by 5 bases; unmatched bases: 2. Per the germline V gene, CDR1 is LNHDA and CDR2 is SQIVND (reference sequence).

The rearrangement joins TRBV9 to TRBJ1-6; 7 bases line up with TRBD1. Trimming at V came to 0 bases and at J to 7 bases, leaving 7 bases not matched to a gene. CDR1 and CDR2 (germline): SGDLS, YYNGEE. The CDR3 loop spans 16 amino acids. CDR3 loop: CASSVGGTRGNSPLHF. The CDR3 DNA reads TGTGCCAGCAGCGTAGGAGGTACCAGGGGGAATTCACCCCTCCACTTT.

The chain employs TRBV18 and TRBJ2-7; perhaps TRBD1 as D (5 bases). V dropped 4 bases and J dropped 7 bases, with 14 bases sitting between them. CDR3 length: 13 amino acids. The germline V gene has CDR1 KGHSH and CDR2 LQKENI. DNA of the CDR3: TGTGCCAGCTCACAGGGGATTCAAGAGGAGCAGTACTTC. Protein sequence: CASSQGIQEEQYF.

The chain combines TRBV28 with TRBJ1-2, with 7 bases lining up with TRBD1. There are 14 residues in the CDR3. With 5 bases clipped from V and 0 bases from J, the junction kept 3 bases outside the gene matches. Germline V gene sequence: CDR1 MDHEN, CDR2 SYDVKM. The CDR3 sequence: CASSPGQTNYGYTF. CDR3 nucleotides: TGTGCCAGCAGTCCGGGACAGACTAACTATGGCTACACCTTC.

V gene TRBV9 combines with J gene TRBJ1-5; a possible D gene is TRBD1 (5 bases). V lost 4 bases to trimming and J lost 5 bases, with 10 bases between them. This CDR3 spans 13 amino acids. Germline-derived CDR1 and CDR2 are SGDLS and YYNGEE. CDR3 in amino acids: CASSSGEDQPQHF. The CDR3 region has the DNA TGTGCCAGCAGCTCGGGGGAAGATCAGCCCCAGCATTTT.

This clone was picked up a small number of times. The chain employs TRBV28 and TRBJ1-5, with 10 bases that match TRBD1. Germline CDR1 MDHEN, CDR2 SYDVKM. The V segment lost 6 bases and the J segment 1 base; nucleotides outside the gene matches: 6. The CDR3 is 16 residues long. CDR3 bases: TGTGCCAGCAGCTTGACGGGACAGGGGAGCAATCAGCCCCAGCATTTT. As protein: CASSLTGQGSNQPQHF.

This clone was counted once. The chain combines TRBV9 with TRBJ2-5; TRBD1 matches at 7 bases. The CDR3 is 14 residues long. CDR1 is SGDLS and CDR2 is YYNGEE in the germline V gene. V lost 3 bases, J lost 0 bases, and 2 bases stayed unmatched. CDR3 in DNA: TGTGCCAGCAGCGCACAGGGGTACCAAGAGACCCAGTACTTC. Translation gives CASSAQGYQETQYF.

This clone was found a few times. The V call is TRBV18, the J call TRBJ1-1, with TRBD1 as a possible D gene (5 bases). Per germline, CDR1 KGHSH and CDR2 LQKENI. CDR3 length: 14 residues. The germline V and J ends were trimmed by 2 bases and 0 bases, with 7 bases remaining between them. For the CDR3, the DNA is TGTGCCAGCTCACCATTGGACATGAACACTGAAGCTTTCTTT. Translating it yields CASSPLDMNTEAFF.

The chain is built from TRBV6-5 and TRBJ1-1; TRBD1 might be the D (5 bases). Germline CDR1 reads MNHEY; CDR2 reads SVGAGI. The CDR3 contains 14 residues. V gave up 9 bases and J gave up 6 bases, with 20 bases separating them. CDR3 loop: CASRVGAGIPEAFF. As DNA, the CDR3 is TGTGCCAGTCGGGTCGGGGCAGGGATACCTGAAGCTTTCTTT.

The chain recombines TRBV19 with TRBJ2-5; 11 bases align to TRBD1. The germline gives CDR1 LNHDA, CDR2 SQIVND (reference sequence). After removal of 6 bases from V and 5 bases from J, the junction contained 11 bases not matched to a gene. This CDR3 has 16 amino acids. CDR3 DNA: TGTGCCAGTAGCCCTCGAGGGACAGGGGGAATTGAGACCCAGTACTTC. It codes for CASSPRGTGGIETQYF. Full variable domain (missing parts from reference TRBV19 and TRBJ2-5): DGGITQSPKYLFRKEGQNVTLSCEQNLNHDAMYWYRQDPGQGLRLIYYSQIVNDFQKGDIAEGYSVSREKKESFPLTVTSAQKNPTAFYLCASSPRGTGGIETQYFGPGTRLLVL.

This clone has a single count. The genes are TRBV7-9 and TRBJ2-2, with D possibly TRBD1 on 5 matching bases. CDR3 size: 15 residues. In germline, CDR1 is SEHNR, CDR2 FQNEAQ (reference sequence). The V gene lost 5 bases and the J gene lost 6 bases, with 16 bases spanning the gap. CDR3 residues: CASSNTQGKAGELFF. CDR3 coding DNA: TGTGCCAGCAGCAACACGCAGGGCAAGGCCGGGGAGCTGTTTTTT.